One sample yielded the 26 T cell receptor beta chains listed below, sequenced in a study of cytomegalovirus exposure and HLA in healthy donors. The PCR was carried out with 60 Vbeta primers and 13 Jbeta primers. Data came from immunoSEQ multiplex PCR; TCRdb stores just in-frame clones and leaves some out. The sample has about 150,000 clones, 55% to 75% seen once. The sequenced sample consisted of PBMCs. The receptors were sampled from a woman in her sixties in good health and CMV-seropositive.

This clone was seen only a few times. The V and J genes are TRBV5-1 and TRBJ2-3; D may be TRBD1 (6 bases). Trimming took 0 bases from V and 0 from J, leaving 11 bases between them. Per the germline V gene, CDR1 is SGHRS and CDR2 is YFSETQ. The length of the CDR3 is 16 residues. CDR3 residues: CASSLANGQSTDTQYF. Here the CDR3 DNA reads TGCGCCAGCAGCTTGGCCAACGGACAGAGCACAGATACGCAGTATTTT.

As DNA, the CDR3 is TGTGCCAGCAGCTTGGGCAGGGGGAACACTGAAGCTTTCTTT. Its translation is CASSLGRGNTEAFF. The V call is TRBV7-3, the J call TRBJ1-1, with D perhaps matching TRBD1 (6 bases). With 3 bases removed from V and 1 base from J, the gap between germline ends came to 9 bases. This CDR3 has 14 residues. Germline V gene sequence: CDR1 SGHTA, CDR2 FQGTGA. Full variable domain (outside the CDR3, taken from reference TRBV7-3 and TRBJ1-1): GAGVSQTPSNKVTEKGKYVELRCDPISGHTALYWYRQSLGQGPEFLIYFQGTGAADDSGLPNDRFFAVRPEGSVSTLKIQRTERGDSAVYLCASSLGRGNTEAFFGQGTRLTVV.

This clone has more than one count but fewer than ten. The CDR3 region has the DNA TGTGCCAGCAGCTTGCGGGGGTTCAACTATGGCTACACCTTC. As protein: CASSLRGFNYGYTF. The rearrangement links TRBV5-4 to TRBJ1-2, with D possibly TRBD1 on 5 matching bases. The length of the CDR3 is 14 residues. CDR1 and CDR2 from the germline V gene are SGHNT and YYREEE (reference sequence). V was shortened by 1 base and J by 2 bases, with 9 bases between the two germline ends.

This clone was counted a few times. The rearrangement joins TRBV4-1 to TRBJ2-1, with 13 bases matching TRBD2. Germline values: CDR1 MGHRA, CDR2 YSYEKL. The CDR3 runs 16 residues. With V trimmed by 4 bases and J by 5 bases, 5 bases remained unmatched. The CDR3 sequence: CASSRILAGGNNEQFF. The CDR3 DNA is TGCGCCAGCAGCCGGATACTAGCGGGAGGGAACAATGAGCAGTTCTTC.

The rearrangement uses TRBV10-3 and TRBJ2-1, with 13 positions matching TRBD2. With 4 bases clipped from V and 6 bases from J, the junction kept 6 bases outside the gene matches. Germline assignment: CDR1 ENHRY and CDR2 SYGVKD. The CDR3 covers 16 residues. This chain's CDR3 is CAISGAGTSGTNEQFF. The CDR3 DNA follows: TGTGCCATCAGTGGAGCCGGGACTAGCGGGACCAATGAGCAGTTCTTC.

In this sample, this clone turned up a few times. V and J are TRBV14 and TRBJ2-7; TRBD2 might be the D (5 bases). Trimming pared 4 bases from V and 6 bases from J, leaving 16 bases between. The CDR3 spans 14 residues. Looked up from germline, CDR1 is SGHDN and CDR2 is FVKESK. CDR3 nucleotide sequence: TGTGCCAGCAGCCTCGGGGTAGGGATGGGCGAGCAGTACTTC. Its protein is CASSLGVGMGEQYF.

The chain couples TRBV10-2 to TRBJ2-1; 9 bases map to TRBD2. With V trimmed by 5 bases and J by 4 bases, 9 bases remained unmatched. Germline assignment: CDR1 WSHSY and CDR2 SAAADI. The CDR3 loop spans 16 amino acids. DNA of the CDR3: TGCGCCAGCAGTAGGTTTGAGACTAGCGGTTACAATGAGCAGTTCTTC. This codes for CASSRFETSGYNEQFF.

This clone turned up a few times. The sample has other DNA sequences that encode this CDR3 too. The rearrangement uses TRBV28 and TRBJ2-5, with 11 bases matching TRBD2. There are 15 residues in the CDR3. V lost 7 bases and J lost 0; bases outside the gene matches: 4. Germline CDR1 reads MDHEN; CDR2 reads SYDVKM. CDR3 bases: TGTGCCAGCACCCGACTAGCGGGGAACCAAGAGACCCAGTACTTC. Protein product: CASTRLAGNQETQYF.

This chain joins TRBV7-2 and TRBJ2-5, with 7 bases that match TRBD2. V trimming: 1 base; J trimming: 2 bases; junction bases outside the gene matches: 16. This CDR3 is built from 19 residues. CDR1 and CDR2 (germline): SGHTA, FQGNSA. DNA for the CDR3: TGTGCCAGCAGCTTAGTGTTAGGAGGGAGGGCCCTCTGGCAAGAGACCCAGTACTTC. Its translation is CASSLVLGGRALWQETQYF.

CDR3 amino acids: CSVLSGGLASAYEQYF. In nucleotides, the CDR3 is TGCAGCGTTCTTAGCGGGGGACTAGCGTCAGCCTACGAGCAGTACTTC. The chain links TRBV29-1 to TRBJ2-7, with 10 bases lining up with TRBD2. This CDR3 has 16 amino acids. After removal of 5 bases from V and 2 bases from J, the junction contained 12 bases not matched to a gene. The germline V gene has CDR1 SQVTM and CDR2 ANQGSEA.

The chain joins TRBV11-2 to TRBJ2-3, with a tentative D call TRBD2 (6 bases). Trimming left V 2 bases short and J 0 bases short, with 12 bases between. Germline V CDR1 and CDR2: SGHAT, FQNNGV. This CDR3 contains 16 residues. DNA of the CDR3: TGTGCCAGCAGCTTAATTGTAGCGGCTAGCACAGATACGCAGTATTTT. It encodes CASSLIVAASTDTQYF.

This clone was seen once. The V call is TRBV9, the J call TRBJ2-1; 7 positions agree with TRBD2. J gave up 2 bases and V 0 bases, and 2 bases lay outside the gene matches. Germline V gene data show CDR1 as SGDLS and CDR2 as YYNGEE. The CDR3 length is 15 residues. In DNA, the CDR3 is TGTGCCAGCAGCGTAGGGGGAGGGGCCTACAATGAGCAGTTCTTC. It specifies CASSVGGGAYNEQFF.

The chain recombines TRBV7-3 with TRBJ2-2; 11 bases are a match to TRBD2. The CDR3 totals 19 residues. The ends lost 5 bases at V and 3 bases at J; junction bases unmatched: 14. Germline V gene sequence: CDR1 SGHTA, CDR2 FQGTGA. The DNA for the CDR3 is TGTGCCAGCAGCCTTACAGGGGACAGACTAGCGGGACACACCGGGGAGCTGTTTTTT. Protein: CASSLTGDRLAGHTGELFF.

This chain links TRBV6-1 with TRBJ2-5, with 7 positions matching TRBD2. Germline values: CDR1 MNHNS, CDR2 SASEGT. The CDR3 spans 15 residues. The V segment lost 9 bases and the J segment 3 bases; nucleotides outside the gene matches: 13. The DNA of the CDR3 is TGTGCCAGTACCCAGTCCGCTAGCGGAAAAGAGACCCAGTACTTC. Its translation is CASTQSASGKETQYF.

The gene calls are TRBV7-2 and TRBJ2-7; TRBD2 agrees at 12 bases. This CDR3 is built from 16 residues. J was trimmed by 5 bases and V by 1 base; bases with no gene match: 6. Germline CDR1 is SGHTA and CDR2 is FQGNSA. This CDR3 is CASSLGLAGAGHEQYF. The CDR3 DNA reads TGTGCCAGCAGCTTAGGACTAGCGGGAGCGGGCCACGAGCAGTACTTC.

This clone was observed a few times. This chain joins TRBV19 and TRBJ1-5, with TRBD1 as a possible D gene (5 bases). This CDR3 region has 13 residues. V lost 7 bases, J lost 2 bases, and 9 bases lay in between. CDR1 is LNHDA and CDR2 is SQIVND in the germline V gene (reference sequence). CDR3 nucleotide sequence: TGTGCCAGTACAGGGCGAGGCAATCAGCCCCAGCATTTT. This encodes CASTGRGNQPQHF.

The genes are TRBV4-1 and TRBJ1-5; D gene uncertain. CDR3 length: 14 amino acids. From germline, CDR1 is MGHRA and CDR2 YSYEKL. Trimming took 1 base from V and 3 from J, leaving 7 bases between them. Here the CDR3 reads CASSQVALNQPQHF. CDR3 sequence (DNA): TGCGCCAGCAGCCAAGTAGCCCTCAATCAGCCCCAGCATTTT.

This clone was observed a few times. This chain uses TRBV14 with TRBJ2-3; D remains unclear. Germline values: CDR1 SGHDN, CDR2 FVKESK. The CDR3 spans 14 residues. V gave up 1 base and J gave up 5 bases, with 10 bases separating them. The DNA of the CDR3 is TGTGCCAGCAGCCAAGTGGCATCTAGAGATACGCAGTATTTT. It translates to CASSQVASRDTQYF.

The V gene is TRBV7-2, the J gene TRBJ2-5; the D gene is possibly TRBD2 (5 bases). The CDR3 extends over 13 amino acids. Looked up from germline, CDR1 is SGHTA and CDR2 is FQGNSA. The V end lost 4 bases, the J end lost 5 bases, and 11 bases lay between the germline ends. CDR3 sequence reads: CASSSSFWETQYF. In DNA form, the CDR3 reads TGTGCCAGCAGCTCTAGCTTTTGGGAGACCCAGTACTTC. Combining the CDR3 with reference TRBV7-2 and TRBJ2-5 gives the whole variable domain GAGVSQSPSNKVTEKGKDVELRCDPISGHTALYWYRQSLGQGLEFLIYFQGNSAPDKSGLPSDRFSAERTGGSVSTLTIQRTQQEDSAVYLCASSSSFWETQYFGPGTRLLVL.

The J gene is TRBJ2-5, the V gene TRBV19, with D maybe TRBD2 (6 bases). Germline V gives CDR1 LNHDA, CDR2 SQIVND (reference sequence). CDR3 size: 14 residues. V lost 3 bases and J lost 2, with 10 bases in between. The CDR3 DNA is TGTGCCAGTAGTATTAGGGACTTACAAGAGACCCAGTACTTC. This sequence encodes CASSIRDLQETQYF.

The V call is TRBV28, the J call TRBJ1-1, with no clear D. Deletions cut 6 bases from V and 3 bases from J, with 8 bases between. CDR1 MDHEN and CDR2 SYDVKM come from the germline V gene. The length of the CDR3 is 12 residues. The CDR3 DNA sequence: TGTGCCAGCAGCTCCCTCCACACTGAAGCTTTCTTT. Its protein product is CASSSLHTEAFF.

The chain recombines TRBV5-4 with TRBJ1-2; D might be TRBD1 (6 bases). CDR3 size: 14 residues. Germline loops: CDR1 SGHNT, CDR2 YYREEE (reference sequence). V shed 4 bases and J shed 6 bases, with 16 bases lying between them. In nucleotides, the CDR3 is TGTGCCAGCAGCACCACAGGGCGGGTACATGGCTACACCTTC. It translates to CASSTTGRVHGYTF.

This clone has only a few counts. V gene TRBV5-1 combines with J gene TRBJ1-2, with a tentative D call TRBD1 (6 bases). CDR1 and CDR2 (germline): SGHRS, YFSETQ. V dropped 3 bases and J dropped 6 bases, with 9 bases sitting between them. This CDR3 comprises 12 residues. CDR3 nucleotide sequence: TGCGCCAGCAGCTCGTACAGGGATGGCTACACCTTC. Amino acids: CASSSYRDGYTF.

This chain joins TRBV7-2 and TRBJ2-5; D is unclear. The CDR3 loop spans 14 amino acids. The germline V gene has CDR1 SGHTA and CDR2 FQGNSA. Trimming took 4 bases from V and 1 from J, leaving 10 bases between them. The CDR3 spells CASSSRPGQETQYF. In nucleotides, the CDR3 is TGTGCCAGCAGCTCCCGTCCAGGCCAAGAGACCCAGTACTTC.

This rearrangement joins TRBV7-2 to TRBJ2-3; no definite D call. The CDR3 is 14 amino acids. Germline loops: CDR1 SGHTA, CDR2 FQGNSA. The V and J ends lost 3 bases and 0 bases respectively, with 7 bases between them. The CDR3 loop reads CASSLQISTDTQYF. In nucleotides, the CDR3 is TGTGCCAGCAGCTTGCAGATTAGCACAGATACGCAGTATTTT.

This CDR3 reads CATSRGEAGGPYEQYF. The CDR3 DNA reads TGTGCCACCAGCAGAGGTGAGGCAGGGGGTCCCTACGAGCAGTACTTC. This chain connects TRBV15 to TRBJ2-7, with 7 nucleotides matching TRBD1. The junction had 8 bases not matched to a gene; V was cut back by 1 base and J by 2 bases. This CDR3 contains 16 residues. CDR1 and CDR2 from the germline V gene are LNHNV and YYDKDF (reference sequence). Looking up the rest from reference TRBV15 and TRBJ2-7 gives the full variable domain: DAMVIQNPRYQVTQFGKPVTLSCSQTLNHNVMYWYQQKSSQAPKLLFHYYDKDFNNEADTPDNFQSRRPNTSFCFLDIRSPGLGDTAMYLCATSRGEAGGPYEQYFGPGTRLTVT.